The 9 T cell receptor beta chains listed next were all sequenced from one sample in a study of PD-L1 blockade in urothelial cancer. Clones were sequenced by immunoSEQ multiplex PCR, and TCRdb holds only the in-frame ones, with some missing. The sample has more than 65,000 clones; approximately 90% are singletons. The source was PBMCs, collected around atezolizumab (anti-PD-L1) treatment. These TCRs come from a woman in her sixties or seventies with urothelial cancer.

The chain combines TRBV7-6 with TRBJ2-7, with TRBD1 as a possible D gene (7 bases). CDR3 length: 14 amino acids. The germline V and J ends were trimmed by 1 base and 6 bases, with 13 bases remaining between them. From germline, CDR1 is SGHVS and CDR2 FNYEAQ. CDR3 residues: CASSLGGTASEQYF. The CDR3 DNA reads as TGTGCCAGCAGCTTAGGCGGGACAGCAAGCGAGCAGTACTTC. Full variable domain (remainder filled in from reference TRBV7-6 and TRBJ2-7): GAGVSQSPRYKVTKRGQDVALRCDPISGHVSLYWYRQALGQGPEFLTYFNYEAQQDKSGLPNDRFSAERPEGSISTLTIQRTEQRDSAMYRCASSLGGTASEQYFGPGTRLTVT.

The chain is built from TRBV19 and TRBJ2-5; the match to TRBD2 covers 11 bases. The junction had 10 bases not matched to a gene; V was cut back by 4 bases and J by 9 bases. The CDR3 covers 15 residues. The germline V gene encodes CDR1 LNHDA and CDR2 SQIVND (reference sequence). CDR3 DNA: TGTGCCAGTAGTAGTAGTAGCGGGGGGGCCAGGGCCCAGTACTTC. This codes for CASSSSSGGARAQYF.

The chain employs TRBV19 and TRBJ2-7, with D possibly being TRBD2 (6 bases). V was cut by 6 bases and J by 11 bases, with 23 bases left in between. This CDR3 region has 14 residues. The germline V gene encodes CDR1 LNHDA and CDR2 SQIVND (reference sequence). CDR3 region: CASSQGGGAIGEYF. The CDR3 coding sequence is TGTGCCAGTAGCCAGGGAGGCGGTGCCATCGGAGAGTACTTC.

The chain links TRBV4-2 to TRBJ2-7; the D is unclear. The CDR3 loop spans 14 amino acids. Trimming shortened V by 0 bases and J by 6 bases, and 12 bases separated the two germline ends. Germline V gene lookup returns CDR1 LGHNA and CDR2 YNFKEQ. Here the CDR3 reads CASSQEGRLSEQYF. DNA of the CDR3: TGTGCCAGCAGCCAAGAGGGTCGACTTTCCGAGCAGTACTTC.

The chain employs TRBV6-1 and TRBJ1-6; 7 bases align to TRBD1. J lost 6 bases, V lost 1 base, and 3 bases had no gene match. The germline V gene has CDR1 MNHNS and CDR2 SASEGT. This CDR3 is built from 15 residues. CDR3 sequence reads: CASSEGQGFNSPLHF. The CDR3 region has the DNA TGTGCCAGCAGTGAAGGACAGGGCTTTAATTCACCCCTCCACTTT.

The chain couples TRBV6-4 to TRBJ1-2; 7 positions match TRBD1. This CDR3 is 14 amino acids long. The junction had 11 bases not matched to a gene; V was cut back by 6 bases and J by 7 bases. Germline V gene data show CDR1 as MRHNA and CDR2 as SNTAGT. CDR3 residues: CASREHPQGLGYTF. The DNA of the CDR3 is TGTGCCAGCAGAGAGCACCCACAGGGGCTTGGCTACACCTTC.

This chain connects TRBV5-1 to TRBJ1-4, with unresolved D. This CDR3 comprises 15 residues. Germline CDR1 SGHRS, CDR2 YFSETQ. The ends were cut back, 0 bases at V and 0 bases at J, with 6 bases in the middle. CDR3 amino acids: CASSLVRATNEKLFF. The CDR3 DNA follows: TGCGCCAGCAGCTTGGTTCGGGCAACTAATGAAAAACTGTTTTTT. Drawing the rest from reference TRBV5-1 and TRBJ1-4, the complete variable domain is KAGVTQTPRYLIKTRGQQVTLSCSPISGHRSVSWYQQTPGQGLQFLFEYFSETQRNKGNFPGRFSGRQFSNSRSEMNVSTLELGDSALYLCASSLVRATNEKLFFGSGTQLSVL.

This chain links TRBV7-8 with TRBJ2-5; unclear D gene. The CDR3 loop spans 12 amino acids. Germline values: CDR1 SGHVS, CDR2 FQNEAQ. With 2 bases removed from V and 4 bases from J, the gap between germline ends came to 5 bases. The CDR3 DNA is TGTGCCAGCAGCTTATCAGGAGAGACCCAGTACTTC. Translating gives CASSLSGETQYF.

The rearrangement uses TRBV7-2 and TRBJ2-7, with unresolved D. The CDR3 extends over 12 amino acids. Germline CDR1 SGHTA, CDR2 FQGNSA. The V and J ends lost 5 bases and 4 bases respectively, with 9 bases between them. The CDR3 bases are TGTGCCAGCAGCCAACCCGGTTACGAGCAGTACTTC. The encoded protein is CASSQPGYEQYF.